The rows below give T cell receptor beta chains drawn from one sample of a study of cytomegalovirus exposure and HLA in healthy donors. This table comes from immunoSEQ multiplex PCR, and its TCRdb copy is limited to in-frame clones, with some not included. Among about 160,000 clones, around 74% were seen once, and the ten largest hold around 2.5%. Sequencing was done on a sample of PBMCs. These receptors were collected from a female donor in good health and CMV-seronegative. CDR3s include the opening cysteine and the closing phenylalanine or tryptophan. Each record gives: J gene, D gene, V gene, clone size, CDR3 DNA, CDR3 protein. D genes are given only for firm matches. The size of a clone is reported for some rows only, either as once, few or many, or as a class for expanded clones.

TRBJ2-3 TRBD2 TRBV13 few TGTGCCAGCAGCTTAGCGGGACTAGCGGGGGCCCTGACAGATACGCAGTATTTT CASSLAGLAGALTDTQYF
TRBJ2-5 NA TRBV7-9 NA TGTGCCAGCAGCTCCCTGGGGGCGGGGGACCCGGGAGAGACCCAGTACTTC CASSSLGAGDPGETQYF
TRBJ2-2 NA TRBV9 NA TGTGCCAGCAGCGTAGGGTCAGGGGTCAACACCGGGGAGCTGTTTTTT CASSVGSGVNTGELFF
TRBJ1-3 NA TRBV4-2 NA TGTGCCAGCAGCCAAGAGGAGGGGAACACCATATATTTT CASSQEEGNTIYF
TRBJ1-1 TRBD1 TRBV4-1 NA TGCGCCAGCAGCCCCTTCTCGGGACAGGGGAACACTGAAGCTTTCTTT CASSPFSGQGNTEAFF
TRBJ2-7 NA TRBV9 NA TGTGCCAGCAGCGTAGTCGGGACCTACGAGCAGTACTTC CASSVVGTYEQYF
TRBJ1-3 NA TRBV2 NA TGTGCCAGCAGTGCGGGCAGGGCCCCTGGAAACACCATATATTTT CASSAGRAPGNTIYF
TRBJ2-3 NA TRBV30 few TGTGCCTGGAGTGTCCTCGCGGGGCGTCCCTATACGCAGTATTTT CAWSVLAGRPYTQYF
TRBJ1-1 TRBD1 TRBV5-4 NA TGTGCCAGCAGCGAGGACAGGAGGGCGAACACTGAAGCTTTCTTT CASSEDRRANTEAFF
TRBJ1-1 TRBD1 TRBV7-2 NA TGTGCCAGCAGCCGACAGGGGCTGAACACTGAAGCTTTCTTT CASSRQGLNTEAFF
TRBJ2-1 NA TRBV19 NA TGTGCCAGTAGTTACTTCAATGAGCAGTTCTTC CASSYFNEQFF
TRBJ2-1 NA TRBV2 NA TGTGCCAGCAGTGAAGCGCGGCGTCCGAGCTCCTACAATGAGCAGTTCTTC CASSEARRPSSYNEQFF
TRBJ2-5 TRBD1 TRBV11-2 NA TGTGCCAGCAGCTCAACGGGGACAGGGTTTGTTGGTGCATCAGAGACCCAGTACTTC CASSSTGTGFVGASETQYF
TRBJ2-7 TRBD2 TRBV7-2 NA TGTGCCAGCAGCCCTAGCGGGGTGCGAGGTGGCGAGCAGTACTTC CASSPSGVRGGEQYF
TRBJ2-6 TRBD1 TRBV2 NA TGTGCCAGCAGCTCGGGACAGGGGTCCTCTGGGGCCAACGTCCTGACTTTC CASSSGQGSSGANVLTF
TRBJ2-3 NA TRBV7-2 NA TGTGCCAGCAGCTTAGCGAGGGGGAGTTGGGCAGATACGCAGTATTTT CASSLARGSWADTQYF
TRBJ2-5 TRBD2 TRBV7-2 NA TGTGCCAGCAGCTTCGGGAGGGAGCAGTACTTC CASSFGREQYF
TRBJ1-3 NA TRBV6-5 NA TGTGCCAGCAGTTACTCCGGGACTTCCTCTGGAAACACCATATATTTT CASSYSGTSSGNTIYF
TRBJ2-7 NA TRBV4-2 NA TGTGCCAGCAGCCAAGGGATGGGGAGTTCCTACGAGCAGTACTTC CASSQGMGSSYEQYF
TRBJ2-5 TRBD2 TRBV2 NA TGTGCCAGCAAGACCCAGCTAGCGGGAACCCAAGAGACCCAGTACTTC CASKTQLAGTQETQYF
TRBJ1-1 TRBD1 TRBV5-5 NA TGTGCCAGCAGCCAGAGCCAAAACAGGGGCACTGAAGCTTTCTTT CASSQSQNRGTEAFF
TRBJ2-7 NA TRBV11-2 NA TGTGCCAGCAGCTCTCAGACCGGAGGGCCGATCGAGCAGTACTTC CASSSQTGGPIEQYF